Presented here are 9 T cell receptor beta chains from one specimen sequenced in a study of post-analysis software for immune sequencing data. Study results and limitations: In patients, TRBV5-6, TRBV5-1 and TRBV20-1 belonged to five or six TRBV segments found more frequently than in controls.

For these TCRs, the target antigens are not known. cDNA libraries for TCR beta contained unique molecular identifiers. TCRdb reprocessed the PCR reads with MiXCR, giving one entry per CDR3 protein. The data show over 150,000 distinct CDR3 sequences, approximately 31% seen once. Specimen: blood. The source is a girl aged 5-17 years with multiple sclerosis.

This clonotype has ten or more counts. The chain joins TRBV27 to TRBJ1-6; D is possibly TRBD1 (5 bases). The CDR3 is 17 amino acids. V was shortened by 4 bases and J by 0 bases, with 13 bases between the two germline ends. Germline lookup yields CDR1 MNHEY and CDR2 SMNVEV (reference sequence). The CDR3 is CASSWGKGLSYNSPLHF. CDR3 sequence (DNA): TGTGCCAGCAGTTGGGGGAAAGGGCTCTCCTATAATTCACCCCTCCACTTT.

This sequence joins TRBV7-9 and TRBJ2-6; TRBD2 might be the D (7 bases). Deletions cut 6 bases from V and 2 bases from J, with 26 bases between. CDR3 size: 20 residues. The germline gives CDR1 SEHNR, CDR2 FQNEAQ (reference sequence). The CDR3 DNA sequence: TGTGCCAGCAGGCGAAAGGGGGGGCTATTAAGGATCCCTGGGGCCAACGTCCTGACTTTC. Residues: CASRRKGGLLRIPGANVLTF. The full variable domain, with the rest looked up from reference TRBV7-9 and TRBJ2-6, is DTGVSQNPRHKITKRGQNVTFRCDPISEHNRLYWYRQTLGQGPEFLTYFQNEAQLEKSRLLSDRFSAERPKGSFSTLEIQRTEQGDSAMYLCASRRKGGLLRIPGANVLTFGAGSRLTVL.

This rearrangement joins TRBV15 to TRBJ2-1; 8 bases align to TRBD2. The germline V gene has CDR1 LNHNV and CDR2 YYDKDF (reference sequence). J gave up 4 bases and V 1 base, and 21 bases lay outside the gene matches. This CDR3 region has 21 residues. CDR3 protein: CATSRGGGGGRMRNGYNEQFF. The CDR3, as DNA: TGTGCCACCAGCAGAGGTGGAGGTGGCGGGAGGATGAGAAACGGGTACAATGAGCAGTTCTTC.

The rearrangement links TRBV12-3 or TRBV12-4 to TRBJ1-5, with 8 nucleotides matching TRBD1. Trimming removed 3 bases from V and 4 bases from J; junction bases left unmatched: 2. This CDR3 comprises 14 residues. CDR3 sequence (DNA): TGTGCCAGCAGTTTGGACAGGGTTAATCAGCCCCAGCATTTT. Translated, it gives CASSLDRVNQPQHF.

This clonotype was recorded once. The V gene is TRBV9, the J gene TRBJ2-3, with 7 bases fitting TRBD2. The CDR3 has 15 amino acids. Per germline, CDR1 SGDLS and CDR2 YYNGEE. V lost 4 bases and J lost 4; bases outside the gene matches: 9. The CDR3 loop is CASSPRVAGADTQYF. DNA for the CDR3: TGTGCCAGCAGCCCACGGGTGGCGGGAGCAGATACGCAGTATTTT.

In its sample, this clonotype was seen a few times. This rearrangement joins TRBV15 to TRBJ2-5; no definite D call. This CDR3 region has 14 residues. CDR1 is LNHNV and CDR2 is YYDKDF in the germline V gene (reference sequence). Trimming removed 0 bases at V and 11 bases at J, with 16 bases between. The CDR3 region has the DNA TGTGCCACCAGCAGAGATCCAGCATTGGATGCGCAGTACTTC. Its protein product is CATSRDPALDAQYF.

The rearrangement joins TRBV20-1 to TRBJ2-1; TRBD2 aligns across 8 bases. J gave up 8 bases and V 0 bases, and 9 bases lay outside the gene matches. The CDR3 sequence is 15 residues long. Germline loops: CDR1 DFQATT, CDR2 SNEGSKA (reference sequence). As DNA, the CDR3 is TGCAGTGCTAGAGACCCCAGCGGGAGTGGCGATGAGCAGTTCTTC. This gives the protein CSARDPSGSGDEQFF.

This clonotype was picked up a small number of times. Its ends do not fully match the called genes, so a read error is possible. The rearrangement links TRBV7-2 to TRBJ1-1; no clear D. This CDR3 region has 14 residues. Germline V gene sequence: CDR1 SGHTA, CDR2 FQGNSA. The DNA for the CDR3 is TGTGCCGGCAGCTTATCCCCCCAGCCAACTGAAGCTTTCTTT. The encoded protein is CAGSLSPQPTEAFF.

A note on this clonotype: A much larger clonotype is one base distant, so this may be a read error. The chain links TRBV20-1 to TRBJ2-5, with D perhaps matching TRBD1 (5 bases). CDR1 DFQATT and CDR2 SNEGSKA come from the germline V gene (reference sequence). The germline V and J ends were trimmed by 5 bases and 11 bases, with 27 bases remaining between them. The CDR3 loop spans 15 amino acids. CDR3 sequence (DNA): TGCAGTGCTGTCCCAGGGCCTGAACGAGGATACGATCAGTACTTC. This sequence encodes CSAVPGPERGYDQYF.